A selection of T cell receptor beta chains follows, all from one sample in a study of shared clonotypes between healthy human individuals. The table came from immunoSEQ multiplex PCR; TCRdb's copy has only in-frame clones and leaves some out. Altogether millions of clones are present, less than 95% being singletons, with the ten largest covering about 1.1%. The sequencing input was naive CD8+ T cells sorted from blood. The receptors were sampled from a man between 18 and 35 years old in good health. CDR3s include the opening cysteine and the closing phenylalanine or tryptophan. D genes are given only for firm matches. A clone size is listed for some rows: how often the clone was seen (once, few, many), or a class if it is expanded.

>TRBJ2-3|TRBV9|TRBD1|-
TGTGCCAGCAGCGTAGGGGGGACAGTTTCACCTAGCACAGATACGCAGTATTTT
CASSVGGTVSPSTDTQYF
>TRBJ1-1|TRBV5-6|-|-
TGTGCCAGCAGCTCGGAATTAGCGGGTCCTCAAGCTTTCTTT
CASSSELAGPQAFF
>TRBJ1-4|TRBV11-2|-|once
TGTGCCAGCAGCATAGACCGGGACTGGCATGAAAAACTGTTTTTT
CASSIDRDWHEKLFF
>TRBJ2-7|TRBV6-1|-|-
TGTGCCAGCAGTGAGGGAGTTACCTACGAGCAGTACTTC
CASSEGVTYEQYF
>TRBJ1-5|TRBV30|TRBD1|-
TGTGCCTGGGGGACAGATAGCAATCAGCCCCAGCATTTT
CAWGTDSNQPQHF
>TRBJ2-1|TRBV7-9|TRBD2|-
TGTGCCAGCAGCCCGGGACTAGCGGGACCTAGGAATGAGCAGTTCTTC
CASSPGLAGPRNEQFF
>TRBJ2-7|TRBV27|-|-
TGTGCCAGCAGTTCAGGACAGCGCTACGAGCAGTACTTC
CASSSGQRYEQYF
>TRBJ2-7|TRBV5-1|-|once
TGCGCCAGCAGCTACGGACTGAACTACGAGCAGTACTTC
CASSYGLNYEQYF
>TRBJ2-2|TRBV4-3|-|-
TGCGCCAGCAGCCAAGAGATCCGCCTAGGGTCAGTTGTATCCGGGGAGCTGTTTTTT
CASSQEIRLGSVVSGELFF
>TRBJ2-1|TRBV4-3|-|-
TGCGCCAGCAGCCAAGTCTGGGGGGCTTACAATGAGCAGTTCTTC
CASSQVWGAYNEQFF
>TRBJ1-1|TRBV27|TRBD1|-
TGTGCCAGCAGTCCTGGGACAGGAAGGAACACTGAAGCTTTCTTT
CASSPGTGRNTEAFF
>TRBJ1-4|TRBV30|TRBD1|-
TGTGCCTGGGAACCGGGACAGGCCAGTGAAAAACTGTTTTTT
CAWEPGQASEKLFF
>TRBJ1-2|TRBV15|TRBD1|once
TGTGCCACCAGCGGAGGGACAGGGTGGACCTCCACCTTC
CATSGGTGWTSTF